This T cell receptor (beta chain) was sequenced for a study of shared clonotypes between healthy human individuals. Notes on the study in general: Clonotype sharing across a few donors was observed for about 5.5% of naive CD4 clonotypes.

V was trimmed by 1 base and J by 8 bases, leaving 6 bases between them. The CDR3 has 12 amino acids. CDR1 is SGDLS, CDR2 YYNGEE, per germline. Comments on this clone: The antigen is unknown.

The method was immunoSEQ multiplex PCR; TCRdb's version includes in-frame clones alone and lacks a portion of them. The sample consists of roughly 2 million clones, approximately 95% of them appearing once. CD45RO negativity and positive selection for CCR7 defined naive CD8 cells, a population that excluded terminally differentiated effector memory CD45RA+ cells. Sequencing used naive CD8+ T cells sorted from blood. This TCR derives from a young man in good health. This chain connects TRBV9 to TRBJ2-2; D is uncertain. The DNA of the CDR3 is TGTGCCAGCAGCGTATCCTGGGGGGAGCTGTTTTTT. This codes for CASSVSWGELFF.